A selection of T cell receptor beta chains follows, all from one sample in a study of blood T cells in healthy people across ages. TCRdb re-analysed the 5' RACE reads in MiXCR, keeping a single row per CDR3 protein. The sample lists 800,000 to 1,000,000 distinct CDR3 sequences; around 49% were seen once. Sequencing was done on a sample of blood. The receptors stem from a man in his thirties or forties in good health. Each CDR3 is given with its conserved first and last residue. The order of the fields is clone size, D gene, J gene, V gene, CDR3 DNA, CDR3 protein. The D gene is left open where the match is weak. Not every row has a clone size; where given, it reads once, few, many or a size class.

few,-,TRBJ2-1,TRBV27,TGTGCCAGCAGTTCTACTCGTGGTGAGCAGTTCTTC,CASSSTRGEQFF
few,TRBD2,TRBJ2-3,TRBV20-1,TGCAGTGCTAGTGGCCTAGCGGGGGGGCGCACAGATACGCAGTATTTT,CSASGLAGGRTDTQYF
-,-,TRBJ2-7,TRBV12-3/TRBV12-4,TGTGCCAGCAGAGGACAGAACGAGCAGTACTTC,CASRGQNEQYF
-,TRBD2,TRBJ2-7,TRBV27,TGTGCCAGCAGTGCGACTAGCGGGAGGGCGGGAAACGAGCAGTACTTC,CASSATSGRAGNEQYF
-,-,TRBJ2-7,TRBV5-1,TGCGCCAGCAGCTGGATACCGGGAAGCTCCTACGAGCAGTACTTC,CASSWIPGSSYEQYF
few,-,TRBJ2-5,TRBV20-1,TGCAGTGCTAGAGGCAGCCGGCAGACCCAGTACTTC,CSARGSRQTQYF
few,-,TRBJ2-3,TRBV6-4,TGTGCCAGCAGTGCCCAGGCGGAGACAGATACGCAGTATTTT,CASSAQAETDTQYF
-,-,TRBJ2-3,TRBV12-3/TRBV12-4,TGTGCCAGCAGCCCGCTTGGGCGGGGCACAGATACGCAGTATTTT,CASSPLGRGTDTQYF
-,-,TRBJ1-1,TRBV4-1,TGCGCCAGCAGCCTACGCGGTAGGGGATCGGACACTGAAGCTTTCTTT,CASSLRGRGSDTEAFF
-,-,TRBJ2-3,TRBV12-3/TRBV12-4,TGTGCCAGCAGTCCCTACCTAGGGGGCACAGATACGCAGTATTTT,CASSPYLGGTDTQYF
-,-,TRBJ2-5,TRBV4-3,TGCGCCAGCAGCCAACATTCACCGGGACCGGAGGGTGAGACCCAGTACTTC,CASSQHSPGPEGETQYF
few,-,TRBJ1-4,TRBV5-1,TGCGCCAGCAGCTTCGCTCCCTTTGCAACTAATGAAAAACTGTTTTTT,CASSFAPFATNEKLFF
-,TRBD1,TRBJ2-5,TRBV28,TGTGCCAGCAGTTCCTACGGACAGGGCCGGACTATCCGAGGGGAGACCCAGTACTTC,CASSSYGQGRTIRGETQYF
many,-,TRBJ2-7,TRBV21-1,TGTGCCAGCAGCAAATGGGACTACGAGCAGTACTTC,CASSKWDYEQYF
few,-,TRBJ2-7,TRBV29-1,TGCAGCGTTGAGGGAGGAATGTCGACAGGAAACTACGAGCAGTACTTC,CSVEGGMSTGNYEQYF